There are many counts of the clone carrying this TCR beta chain. Looked up from germline, CDR1 is MNHNS and CDR2 is SASEGT. V lost 11 bases and J 1 base, leaving 11 bases between the germline ends. The CDR3 contains 12 residues. A deep-level run was used for the assay. For every subset, genomic DNA was evenly distributed across several immunoSEQ plates. Some clones are missing from TCRdb's copy, which holds only in-frame ones; the method was immunoSEQ multiplex PCR. The table lists some 680,000 clones, about 80% of them singletons. The sample is drawn from a study of shared clonotypes between healthy human individuals. Overall study: CD4 naive and CD4 memory each took three plates per donor, while CD8 naive took two and CD8 memory one.

This clonotype originated in a woman in her twenties or thirties in good health. Sequences were obtained from memory CD4+ T cells sorted from blood. Subset: CD45RA-negative fraction. The J gene is TRBJ1-1, the V gene TRBV6-1, with D maybe TRBD1 (5 bases). The CDR3 bases are TGTGCCGGGGGGGGTTCGAACACTGAAGCTTTCTTT. As protein: CAGGGSNTEAFF.